These 18 T cell receptor beta chains came from one sample sequenced in a study of control samples from healthy donors and cancer patients. This table comes from immunoSEQ multiplex PCR, and its TCRdb copy is limited to in-frame clones, with some not included. The table lists approximately 80,000 clones, roughly nine tenths of them singletons, with 15% to 19% in the top ten. Sequencing input: blood. These receptor sequences come from a man aged 25 to 40 in good health.

The rearrangement uses TRBV9 and TRBJ2-3, with D perhaps TRBD2 (5 bases). V was pared by 4 bases and J by 3 bases, with 18 bases between. This CDR3 has 16 amino acids. In germline, CDR1 is SGDLS, CDR2 YYNGEE. CDR3 bases: TGTGCCAGCAGCTCCCAACCCGGGGTGAGGACAGATACGCAGTATTTT. Translated, it gives CASSSQPGVRTDTQYF.

V and J are TRBV5-4 and TRBJ2-2; 7 bases line up with TRBD2. Losses at the gene ends were 4 bases for V and 4 bases for J; bases not matched to a gene: 7. Germline CDR1 and CDR2: SGHNT and YYREEE (reference sequence). The CDR3 length is 15 residues. This CDR3 is CASSASGAPTGELFF. The CDR3 DNA is TGTGCCAGCAGCGCCAGCGGGGCCCCCACCGGGGAGCTGTTTTTT.

The J gene is TRBJ2-5, the V gene TRBV7-3; weak D call: TRBD2 (6 bases). The V gene lost 5 bases and the J gene lost 5 bases, with 18 bases spanning the gap. The CDR3 totals 15 residues. The germline gives CDR1 SGHTA, CDR2 FQGTGA. CDR3 amino acids: CASSPGDSPLETQYF. CDR3 coding DNA: TGTGCCAGCAGCCCTGGGGACTCCCCCCTTGAGACCCAGTACTTC.

The chain combines TRBV28 with TRBJ2-7; the match to TRBD1 covers 9 bases. The trim removed 4 bases at V and 4 bases at J, leaving 2 bases unmatched. Germline CDR1 and CDR2: MDHEN and SYDVKM. The CDR3 is 13 residues long. The CDR3 reads CASSYGQGYEQYF. CDR3 nucleotide sequence: TGTGCCAGCAGTTATGGACAGGGGTACGAGCAGTACTTC. The entire variable domain, with the rest obtained from reference TRBV28 and TRBJ2-7, is as follows: DVKVTQSSRYLVKRTGEKVFLECVQDMDHENMFWYRQDPGLGLRLIYFSYDVKMKEKGDIPEGYSVSREKKERFSLILESASTNQTSMYLCASSYGQGYEQYFGPGTRLTVT.

In its sample, this clone was seen once. This rearrangement joins TRBV25-1 to TRBJ2-7; 12 bases line up with TRBD1. CDR3 length equals 15 residues. Germline CDR1 reads MGHDK; CDR2 reads SYGVNS. The ends lost 7 bases at V and 7 bases at J; junction bases unmatched: 11. The CDR3 loop reads CASILSGTGGGEQYF. CDR3 in DNA: TGTGCCAGCATTTTATCCGGGACAGGGGGCGGAGAGCAGTACTTC.

J is TRBJ2-2 and V is TRBV18, with D possibly being TRBD1 or TRBD2 (5 bases each). V lost 0 bases and J lost 6, with 8 bases in between. This CDR3 is 14 amino acids long. Per germline, CDR1 KGHSH and CDR2 LQKENI. CDR3 loop: CASSPPGVPGELFF. DNA for the CDR3: TGTGCCAGCTCACCACCGGGGGTACCCGGGGAGCTGTTTTTT.

This chain joins TRBV28 and TRBJ1-2; possible D gene TRBD1, 5 bases. CDR1 MDHEN and CDR2 SYDVKM come from the germline V gene. V was pared by 4 bases and J by 4 bases, with 13 bases between. The length of the CDR3 is 14 residues. The CDR3 reads CASSSGTGTYGYTF. In DNA, the CDR3 is TGTGCCAGCAGTTCCGGGACTGGAACCTATGGCTACACCTTC.

The gene calls are TRBV7-2 and TRBJ1-5, with 9 bases identical to TRBD1. Trimming removed 4 bases from V and 6 bases from J; junction bases left unmatched: 7. The CDR3 has 15 amino acids. Germline loops: CDR1 SGHTA, CDR2 FQGNSA. Written as DNA, the CDR3 is TGTGCCAGCAGCTCGACAGGGGGTGCGGGTCAGCCCCAGCATTTT. It yields the protein CASSSTGGAGQPQHF.

The V gene is TRBV28, the J gene TRBJ2-7; 8 nucleotides match TRBD1. This CDR3 contains 13 residues. Germline V gives CDR1 MDHEN, CDR2 SYDVKM. J lost 6 bases, V lost 4 bases, and 5 bases had no gene match. The CDR3 DNA reads TGTGCCAGCAGTTATGGGACAGGAGGCGAGCAGTACTTC. Protein: CASSYGTGGEQYF.

Of note for this clone: A read error may produce the germline difference seen at one junction end. This sequence joins TRBV19 and TRBJ1-2, with D maybe TRBD1 (6 bases). The CDR3 spans 12 residues. The germline V gene encodes CDR1 LNHDA and CDR2 SQIVND (reference sequence). The CDR3 spells CASSQRGYGHTF. CDR3 in DNA: TGTGCCAGTAGTCAGAGGGGGTATGGCCACACCTTC.

This chain joins TRBV7-3 and TRBJ2-1; 10 nucleotides agree with TRBD2. Losses at the gene ends were 4 bases for V and 0 bases for J; bases not matched to a gene: 15. This CDR3 has 20 amino acids. The V gene's germline CDR1 is SGHTA and CDR2 FQGTGA. CDR3 nucleotides: TGTGCCAGCAGCTCACCGAGCGGGGGGGCACATGGAGCCTCCTACAATGAGCAGTTCTTC. Protein sequence: CASSSPSGGAHGASYNEQFF.

This clone was recorded once. J is TRBJ1-1 and V is TRBV11-2, with D perhaps TRBD1 (5 bases). CDR1 is SGHAT and CDR2 is FQNNGV in the germline V gene. V shed 7 bases and J shed 2 bases, with 17 bases lying between them. This CDR3 has 15 residues. CDR3 DNA sequence: TGTGCCAGCACCACCGCGAAGGGACCTAACACTGAAGCTTTCTTT. Translated: CASTTAKGPNTEAFF.

This chain uses TRBV18 with TRBJ2-3; TRBD2 matches 8 bases. CDR3 length: 15 amino acids. The trim removed 3 bases at V and 5 bases at J, leaving 7 bases unmatched. The germline V gene has CDR1 KGHSH and CDR2 LQKENI. CDR3: CASSPGLGAGDTQYF. CDR3 nucleotides: TGTGCCAGCTCACCGGGACTAGGGGCTGGAGATACGCAGTATTTT.

This sequence joins TRBV27 and TRBJ1-3; D unresolved. The CDR3 sequence is 16 residues long. V lost 5 bases, J lost 3 bases, and 17 bases lay in between. Germline loops: CDR1 MNHEY, CDR2 SMNVEV (reference sequence). CDR3 DNA: TGTGCCAGCAGTCTCTCCGGGAACCTCCTTGGAAACACCATATATTTT. Translating gives CASSLSGNLLGNTIYF.

The gene calls are TRBV5-1 and TRBJ1-4; D not certain. V lost 1 base and J 2 bases, leaving 6 bases between the germline ends. Germline CDR1 is SGHRS and CDR2 is YFSETQ. The length of the CDR3 is 14 residues. The CDR3 spells CASSLTATNEKLFF. The CDR3 DNA sequence: TGCGCCAGCAGCTTGACCGCGACTAATGAAAAACTGTTTTTT.

The chain recombines TRBV27 with TRBJ2-7, with D possibly matching TRBD2 (6 bases). This CDR3 is 14 amino acids long. V was trimmed by 2 bases and J by 2 bases, leaving 10 bases between them. Germline CDR1 reads MNHEY; CDR2 reads SMNVEV (reference sequence). Here the CDR3 DNA reads TGTGCCAGCAGTTTAGGGACTCCGCCCTACGAGCAGTACTTC. Translated: CASSLGTPPYEQYF.

The rearrangement uses TRBV7-2 and TRBJ2-7, with 7 bases matching TRBD2. Germline V gives CDR1 SGHTA, CDR2 FQGNSA. Trimming took 4 bases from V and 3 from J; bases not matched to a gene: 9. The CDR3 sequence is 15 residues long. The CDR3: CASSSQRGRVYEQYF. The CDR3, as DNA: TGTGCCAGCAGCTCACAGCGGGGAAGGGTCTACGAGCAGTACTTC.

The chain has TRBV19 and TRBJ2-7; the match to TRBD2 covers 10 bases. CDR3 size: 14 residues. Per germline, CDR1 LNHDA and CDR2 SQIVND (reference sequence). Unmatched junction bases numbered 8, after V lost 7 bases and J lost 5 bases. DNA of the CDR3: TGTGCCAGTATCGTAGCGGGAGGTATCAACGAGCAGTACTTC. Protein product: CASIVAGGINEQYF. Full variable domain (remainder filled in from reference TRBV19 and TRBJ2-7): DGGITQSPKYLFRKEGQNVTLSCEQNLNHDAMYWYRQDPGQGLRLIYYSQIVNDFQKGDIAEGYSVSREKKESFPLTVTSAQKNPTAFYLCASIVAGGINEQYFGPGTRLTVT.